Below, 30 T cell receptor beta chains from the same sample are listed, as sequenced in a study of OX40 agonist ivuxolimab in advanced cancers. Profiled with immunoSEQ multiplex PCR; TCRdb holds only in-frame clones, not every one. The table lists 90,000 to 100,000 clones, about four fifths of them singletons. This material consisted of CD4+ or CD8+ T cells sorted from blood, taken in a trial of the OX40 agonist ivuxolimab. The receptors shown here come from an adult with an advanced solid tumor such as melanoma, head and neck, liver or kidney cancer.

The J gene is TRBJ1-2, the V gene TRBV6-6, with D possibly matching TRBD1 (5 bases). V was cut by 4 bases and J by 7 bases, with 13 bases left in between. The CDR3 is 13 amino acids. Germline V lookup: CDR1 MNHNY, CDR2 SVGAGI (reference sequence). The CDR3 reads CASSSSGTLGYTF. For the CDR3, the DNA is TGTGCCAGCAGTTCCTCCGGGACCCTTGGCTACACCTTC.

This clone was observed a single time. The genes are TRBV19 and TRBJ1-5; 7 positions agree with TRBD1. The germline V gene encodes CDR1 LNHDA and CDR2 SQIVND (reference sequence). The CDR3 length is 13 residues. V was pared by 9 bases and J by 4 bases, with 6 bases of the junction left unmatched. The DNA of the CDR3 is TGTGCCAGCGGGACAGAGCTTAATCAGCCCCAGCATTTT. Amino acid sequence: CASGTELNQPQHF.

This clone was observed a single time. The chain uses TRBV7-3 and TRBJ2-4, with 9 bases aligning to TRBD1. The ends lost 6 bases at V and 7 bases at J; junction bases unmatched: 10. Per the germline V gene, CDR1 is SGHTA and CDR2 is FQGTGA. CDR3 size: 15 residues. CDR3 nucleotides: TGTGCCAGCAGTCGGACAGGGGACGATGGGAACATTCAGTACTTC. Translated, it gives CASSRTGDDGNIQYF.

This clone was seen more than once but under ten times. The chain has TRBV11-2 and TRBJ2-7; 8 nucleotides line up with TRBD1. V was clipped by 4 bases and J by 7 bases; unmatched bases: 3. CDR3 length equals 12 residues. The germline V gene has CDR1 SGHAT and CDR2 FQNNGV. The CDR3 reads CASSSGDREQYF. The CDR3 DNA is TGTGCCAGCAGCTCAGGGGACAGGGAGCAGTACTTC.

The chain combines TRBV10-1 with TRBJ2-2, with 7 positions matching TRBD1. The CDR3 is made up of 16 amino acids. V shed 0 bases and J 0 bases; nucleotides not matched to a gene: 1. Germline CDR1 is WNHNN and CDR2 is SYGVQD (reference sequence). The CDR3: CASSESGQANTGELFF. The CDR3 DNA reads as TGCGCCAGCAGTGAGTCCGGACAGGCGAACACCGGGGAGCTGTTTTTT.

The chain recombines TRBV21-1 with TRBJ2-1. TRBV21-1 is a pseudogene segment. The CDR3 runs to 18 residues. The CDR3 DNA sequence: TGTGCCAGCAGCAAAGGGGAGTGGCAGGGTGAGTCCTACAATGAGCAGTTCTTC. Its protein product is CASSKGEWQGESYNEQFF.

This clone was observed a single time. The genes are TRBV5-6 and TRBJ1-5; D remains unclear. The V end lost 2 bases, the J end lost 0 bases, and 9 bases lay between the germline ends. The length of the CDR3 is 15 residues. From germline, CDR1 is SGHDT and CDR2 YYEEEE. The CDR3 nucleotides are TGTGCCAGCAGCTTCGGCAGGATTAGCAATCAGCCCCAGCATTTT. It translates to CASSFGRISNQPQHF.

This sequence joins TRBV5-1 and TRBJ1-1, with no clear D. The CDR3 contains 13 residues. V lost 4 bases and J 1 base, leaving 8 bases between the germline ends. Germline CDR1 is SGHRS and CDR2 is YFSETQ. The CDR3 bases are TGCGCCAGCAGCCTTACACGGAACACTGAAGCTTTCTTT. Translation: CASSLTRNTEAFF.

V usage is TRBV5-1 and J usage is TRBJ2-7, with 9 positions matching TRBD1. The ends lost 4 bases at V and 4 bases at J; junction bases unmatched: 6. The CDR3 length is 14 residues. Germline assignment: CDR1 SGHRS and CDR2 YFSETQ. The CDR3 is CASSEDRGGYEQYF. CDR3 nucleotide sequence: TGCGCCAGCAGCGAGGACAGGGGAGGGTACGAGCAGTACTTC.

This clone was detected a few times. This rearrangement joins TRBV18 to TRBJ1-4; D unclear. Per germline, CDR1 KGHSH and CDR2 LQKENI. V was trimmed by 5 bases and J by 7 bases, leaving 11 bases between them. There are 13 residues in the CDR3. The CDR3 is CASSTGAGEKLFF. The CDR3 nucleotides read TGTGCCAGCTCAACGGGAGCGGGTGAAAAACTGTTTTTT.

This clone was seen a few times. The V call is TRBV7-3, the J call TRBJ2-1; 9 bases are a match to TRBD2. The CDR3 covers 17 residues. Per the germline V gene, CDR1 is SGHTA and CDR2 is FQGTGA. With V trimmed by 5 bases and J by 5 bases, 13 bases remained unmatched. CDR3 nucleotide sequence: TGTGCCAGCAGCCCCCGAGGAGGCGGGAGGGCCCACAATGAGCAGTTCTTC. Its protein is CASSPRGGGRAHNEQFF.

The chain combines TRBV5-4 with TRBJ1-2; TRBD1 aligns across 7 bases. The CDR3 runs 14 residues. J was trimmed by 4 bases and V by 2 bases; bases with no gene match: 5. Germline V gene sequence: CDR1 SGHNT, CDR2 YYREEE (reference sequence). The CDR3 sequence is CASSFRGIGYGYTF. CDR3 coding DNA: TGTGCCAGCAGCTTCAGGGGGATTGGCTATGGCTACACCTTC.

This clone was observed once. The chain recombines TRBV11-2 with TRBJ2-7; 11 bases fit TRBD2. From germline, CDR1 is SGHAT and CDR2 FQNNGV. This CDR3 comprises 16 residues. V shed 0 bases, J shed 3 bases, and the junction held 4 bases outside the gene matches. The CDR3 here is CASSLDSGTSGYEQYF. The CDR3 region has the DNA TGTGCCAGCAGCTTAGATAGCGGGACTAGCGGCTACGAGCAGTACTTC.

The chain uses TRBV5-1 and TRBJ2-2, with D possibly being TRBD2 (6 bases). This CDR3 is built from 14 residues. Trimming stripped 1 base from V and 6 bases from J, with 10 bases between. Germline assignment: CDR1 SGHRS and CDR2 YFSETQ. The CDR3 region has the DNA TGCGCCAGCAGCTTGAATTGGGGGGCCGGGGAGCTGTTTTTT. This translates into CASSLNWGAGELFF.

The chain joins TRBV28 to TRBJ2-7; 9 nucleotides align to TRBD2. CDR3 length: 18 amino acids. From germline, CDR1 is MDHEN and CDR2 SYDVKM. The junction had 15 bases not matched to a gene; V was cut back by 6 bases and J by 0 bases. The CDR3 nucleotides are TGTGCCAGCAGCTACAATTCCGGGACTAGCTGGAGCTCCTACGAGCAGTACTTC. Amino acids: CASSYNSGTSWSSYEQYF.

The chain carries TRBV4-3 and TRBJ1-1; TRBD1 is a possible D gene (5 bases). The germline gives CDR1 LGHNA, CDR2 YSLEER. Trimming left V 6 bases short and J 0 bases short, with 14 bases between. The CDR3 length is 15 residues. The CDR3 protein is CASRGQGQMNTEAFF. CDR3 coding DNA: TGCGCCAGCAGGGGGCAGGGTCAAATGAACACTGAAGCTTTCTTT.

This chain uses TRBV10-3 with TRBJ1-2; no clear D. This CDR3 region has 15 residues. V lost 0 bases, J lost 6 bases, and 14 bases lay in between. CDR1 and CDR2 from the germline V gene are ENHRY and SYGVKD. The CDR3 bases are TGTGCCATCAGTGAGTCGGCATCGGCCCAACATGGCTACACCTTC. It translates to CAISESASAQHGYTF.

The genes are TRBV18 and TRBJ2-1; D is ambiguous. V lost 0 bases, J lost 5 bases, and 5 bases lay in between. The CDR3 covers 13 residues. Germline lookup yields CDR1 KGHSH and CDR2 LQKENI. CDR3 DNA sequence: TGTGCCAGCTCACCACCTGGGGACAATGAGCAGTTCTTC. Residues: CASSPPGDNEQFF.

The chain carries TRBV7-2 and TRBJ1-2; the match to TRBD1 covers 8 bases. V lost 10 bases to trimming and J lost 4 bases; unmatched junction nucleotides: 14. This CDR3 is built from 15 residues. CDR1 is SGHTA and CDR2 is FQGNSA in the germline V gene. The CDR3 region has the DNA TGTGCCACCCCCCTCCCGCAGGGGGCTGTCTATGGCTACACCTTC. This encodes CATPLPQGAVYGYTF.

The J gene is TRBJ2-5, the V gene TRBV7-6; D ambiguous. V was clipped by 5 bases and J by 6 bases, with 13 bases between them. This CDR3 is built from 13 residues. Germline V CDR1 and CDR2: SGHVS, FNYEAQ. This CDR3 reads CASSRGPEKTQYF. CDR3 DNA: TGTGCCAGCAGCCGAGGACCGGAGAAGACCCAGTACTTC.

This clone was seen only once. The rearrangement links TRBV30 to TRBJ1-4; 12 positions match TRBD1. Trimming cost V 2 bases and J 5 bases; bases outside gene matches: 12. This CDR3 has 18 amino acids. Germline assignment: CDR1 GTSNPN and CDR2 SVGIG (reference sequence). The CDR3, as DNA: TGTGCCTGGAGTTCCGGGACAGGGGGCCCCCGGACGAATGAAAAACTGTTTTTT. Translated: CAWSSGTGGPRTNEKLFF.

The chain couples TRBV4-3 to TRBJ2-4; either TRBD1 or TRBD2 may supply D (6 bases each). This CDR3 spans 15 amino acids. CDR1 is LGHNA, CDR2 YSLEER, per germline. Between the trimmed V and J ends, which lost 0 bases and 7 bases, there was a span of 13 bases. CDR3 amino acids: CASSQDTGAFNIQYF. CDR3 nucleotides: TGCGCCAGCAGCCAAGATACGGGGGCTTTTAACATTCAGTACTTC.

The chain couples TRBV9 to TRBJ2-4; D is possibly TRBD1 (6 bases). The V gene's germline CDR1 is SGDLS and CDR2 YYNGEE. The CDR3 totals 16 residues. V lost 3 bases and J lost 1, with 14 bases in between. CDR3: CASSEGVRAAKNIQYF. The CDR3 DNA sequence: TGTGCCAGCAGCGAGGGGGTACGGGCGGCCAAAAACATTCAGTACTTC.

The gene calls are TRBV6-6 and TRBJ2-5; D may be TRBD1 or TRBD2 (5 bases each). The ends were cut back, 2 bases at V and 5 bases at J, with 9 bases in the middle. CDR1 and CDR2 (germline): MNHNY, SVGAGI (reference sequence). CDR3 length equals 13 residues. CDR3 protein: CASSYGWGETQYF. CDR3 DNA: TGTGCCAGCAGTTACGGGTGGGGGGAGACCCAGTACTTC.

The rearrangement uses TRBV7-6 and TRBJ2-3; D call uncertain. Per the germline V gene, CDR1 is SGHVS and CDR2 is FNYEAQ. Between the trimmed V and J ends, which lost 3 bases and 1 base, there was a span of 2 bases. The CDR3 sequence is 12 residues long. In DNA, the CDR3 is TGTGCCAGCAGCTTGGGCACAGATACGCAGTATTTT. Translation: CASSLGTDTQYF.

The gene calls are TRBV28 and TRBJ2-7; 7 bases map to TRBD1. CDR3 length: 12 amino acids. After removal of 5 bases from V and 5 bases from J, the junction contained 3 bases not matched to a gene. The V gene's germline CDR1 is MDHEN and CDR2 SYDVKM. The CDR3 is CASSVTGNEQYF. In DNA form, the CDR3 reads TGTGCCAGCAGTGTGACAGGGAACGAGCAGTACTTC. Full variable domain (remainder filled in from reference TRBV28 and TRBJ2-7): DVKVTQSSRYLVKRTGEKVFLECVQDMDHENMFWYRQDPGLGLRLIYFSYDVKMKEKGDIPEGYSVSREKKERFSLILESASTNQTSMYLCASSVTGNEQYFGPGTRLTVT.

The chain joins TRBV2 to TRBJ1-3; D not resolved. Trimming left V 8 bases short and J 0 bases short, with 8 bases between. The V gene's germline CDR1 is SNHLY and CDR2 FYNNEI. The CDR3 spans 13 residues. CDR3 sequence reads: CASQFYSGNTIYF. CDR3 bases: TGTGCCAGCCAATTTTACTCTGGAAACACCATATATTTT.

This CDR3 reads CASSSRQFSTDTQYF. The CDR3 DNA sequence: TGTGCCAGCAGCTCCCGACAGTTTAGCACAGATACGCAGTATTTT. The V and J genes are TRBV7-9 and TRBJ2-3, with TRBD1 as a possible D gene (5 bases). Germline V gene lookup returns CDR1 SEHNR and CDR2 FQNEAQ (reference sequence). The CDR3 extends over 15 amino acids. Trimming pared 4 bases from V and 0 bases from J, leaving 11 bases between.

About this clone: A much larger clone lies a single base off, so this may be a read error. This chain connects TRBV14 to TRBJ1-1; D uncertain. From germline, CDR1 is SGHDN and CDR2 FVKESK. The CDR3 is made up of 14 amino acids. Trimming removed 3 bases at V and 1 base at J, with 9 bases between. The DNA for the CDR3 is TGTGCCAGCAGCCAGTGGACGAGGAACACTGAAGCTTTCTTT. Its translation is CASSQWTRNTEAFF.

V is TRBV7-8 and J is TRBJ2-2, with 13 bases identical to TRBD2. This CDR3 region has 15 residues. V lost 6 bases and J lost 6; bases outside the gene matches: 4. The V gene's germline CDR1 is SGHVS and CDR2 FQNEAQ. The CDR3 coding sequence is TGTGCCAGCAGGGGGACTAGCGGGGCCCCCGGGGAGCTGTTTTTT. This translates into CASRGTSGAPGELFF.